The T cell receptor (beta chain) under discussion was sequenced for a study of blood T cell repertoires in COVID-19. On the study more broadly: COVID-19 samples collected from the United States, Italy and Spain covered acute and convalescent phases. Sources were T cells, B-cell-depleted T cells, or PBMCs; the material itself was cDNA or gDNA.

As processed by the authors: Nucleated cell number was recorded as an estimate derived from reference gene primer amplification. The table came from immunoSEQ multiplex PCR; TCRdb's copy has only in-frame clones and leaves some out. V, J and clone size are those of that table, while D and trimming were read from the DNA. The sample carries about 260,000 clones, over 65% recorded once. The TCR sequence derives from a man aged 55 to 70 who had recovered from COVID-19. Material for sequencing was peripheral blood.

CDR3 nucleotide sequence: TGCGCCAGCAGTGGGCTAGCGGGAGTGGAGCTGTTTTTT. This sequence encodes CASSGLAGVELFF. V is TRBV10-2 and J is TRBJ2-2, with 10 nucleotides matching TRBD2. This CDR3 is 13 amino acids long. V was clipped by 4 bases and J by 10 bases; unmatched bases: 3. Germline CDR1 reads WSHSY; CDR2 reads SAAADI.